The 26 T cell receptor beta chains below come from one sample, sequenced in a study of shared clonotypes between healthy human individuals. TCRdb's copy holds only in-frame clones and misses some; the assay was immunoSEQ multiplex PCR. The profile shows more than 2 million clones, about 94% of them singletons. The source material was naive CD4+ T cells sorted from blood. Subset here: CD45RA+ positively selected. Receptor source: a man younger than 35 in good health.

The J gene is TRBJ1-1, the V gene TRBV6-1; D uncertain. The CDR3 consists of 12 residues. In germline, CDR1 is MNHNS, CDR2 SASEGT. Trimming removed 6 bases from V and 6 bases from J, with 11 bases in between. The CDR3 loop reads CASSPERSEAFF. CDR3 DNA sequence: TGTGCCAGCAGCCCAGAGAGGTCTGAAGCTTTCTTT.

J is TRBJ1-2 and V is TRBV7-2; 10 bases are shared with TRBD1. This CDR3 contains 15 residues. CDR1 SGHTA and CDR2 FQGNSA come from the germline V gene. V was clipped by 4 bases and J by 5 bases; unmatched bases: 7. Here the CDR3 reads CASSSPDRGHYGYTF. The CDR3 region has the DNA TGTGCCAGCAGCTCCCCCGACAGGGGGCATTATGGCTACACCTTC.

The chain couples TRBV10-2 to TRBJ1-1; TRBD1 matches at 8 bases. Germline lookup yields CDR1 WSHSY and CDR2 SAAADI. V shed 1 base and J 1 base; nucleotides not matched to a gene: 2. This CDR3 contains 15 residues. The CDR3 region has the DNA TGCGCCAGCAGTGAGTGGGGGACAGGGAACACTGAAGCTTTCTTT. Its translation is CASSEWGTGNTEAFF.

The rearrangement links TRBV2 to TRBJ2-1; D remains unclear. The CDR3 length is 15 residues. The germline V gene encodes CDR1 SNHLY and CDR2 FYNNEI. The germline V and J ends were trimmed by 2 bases and 5 bases, with 13 bases remaining between them. CDR3 sequence: CASSELVSVNNEQFF. DNA for the CDR3: TGTGCCAGCAGTGAACTCGTATCGGTTAACAATGAGCAGTTCTTC.

This chain links TRBV28 with TRBJ2-7; D is uncertain. V was cut by 8 bases and J by 2 bases, with 13 bases left in between. Germline CDR1 and CDR2: MDHEN and SYDVKM. The length of the CDR3 is 13 residues. DNA of the CDR3: TGTGCCAGCGAGGTTCTTTCAACCTACGAGCAGTACTTC. Translating gives CASEVLSTYEQYF.

This clone was picked up one time. The rearrangement uses TRBV5-4 and TRBJ1-6; no reliable D call. Germline V CDR1 and CDR2: SGHNT, YYREEE (reference sequence). The CDR3 totals 12 residues. Deletions cut 10 bases from V and 4 bases from J, with 9 bases between. CDR3 DNA: TGTGCCTGCGGCTTTTATAATTCACCCCTCCACTTT. This translates into CACGFYNSPLHF.

This rearrangement joins TRBV7-2 to TRBJ2-7; a possible D gene is TRBD1 (6 bases). The germline V gene encodes CDR1 SGHTA and CDR2 FQGNSA. Trimming cost V 1 base and J 7 bases, with 17 bases left between them. There are 15 residues in the CDR3. CDR3: CASSLGWQEGGEQYF. The CDR3 DNA follows: TGTGCCAGCAGCTTAGGGTGGCAGGAAGGGGGTGAGCAGTACTTC.

About this clone: This CDR3 is also generated by other DNA sequences in the sample. V and J are TRBV28 and TRBJ1-2; unclear D gene. V was pared by 5 bases and J by 2 bases, with 9 bases between. The CDR3 spans 13 residues. The germline V gene encodes CDR1 MDHEN and CDR2 SYDVKM. The CDR3 DNA sequence: TGTGCCAGCAGTCCCGCGGGAAACTATGGCTACACCTTC. It yields the protein CASSPAGNYGYTF.

The chain recombines TRBV6-5 with TRBJ2-2; TRBD2 is a possible D gene (5 bases). Germline V CDR1 and CDR2: MNHEY, SVGAGI. Deletions cut 6 bases from V and 0 bases from J, with 8 bases between. The CDR3 runs to 14 residues. The CDR3 here is CASRPGTNTGELFF. The CDR3 region has the DNA TGTGCCAGCAGACCGGGAACGAACACCGGGGAGCTGTTTTTT.

The chain is built from TRBV2 and TRBJ1-4; TRBD1 might be the D (5 bases). Trimming removed 8 bases from V and 7 bases from J, with 11 bases in between. The CDR3 is 12 residues long. CDR1 is SNHLY, CDR2 FYNNEI, per germline. CDR3 in DNA: TGTGCCAGCCTGGAGCAGGGTGAAAAACTGTTTTTT. It encodes CASLEQGEKLFF.

This rearrangement joins TRBV9 to TRBJ2-5; 12 bases are shared with TRBD1. Unmatched junction bases numbered 5, after V lost 3 bases and J lost 5 bases. Germline CDR1 reads SGDLS; CDR2 reads YYNGEE. This CDR3 is 15 amino acids long. The CDR3 DNA sequence: TGTGCCAGCAGCGGAGGGACAGGGGGCGGCGAGACCCAGTACTTC. Its translation: CASSGGTGGGETQYF.

The chain joins TRBV19 to TRBJ2-5; TRBD1 might be the D (6 bases). CDR1 is LNHDA, CDR2 SQIVND, per germline (reference sequence). Trimming shortened V by 3 bases and J by 2 bases, and 22 bases separated the two germline ends. The CDR3 consists of 18 residues. In DNA, the CDR3 is TGTGCCAGTAGTATCAGACTTACAAGGACAGCTACTCAAGAGACCCAGTACTTC. This encodes CASSIRLTRTATQETQYF.

This clone is a singleton in its sample. The chain carries TRBV7-8 and TRBJ2-6, with 7 bases lining up with TRBD2. Trimming removed 8 bases from V and 2 bases from J; junction bases left unmatched: 18. The V gene's germline CDR1 is SGHVS and CDR2 FQNEAQ. This CDR3 is 19 amino acids long. The CDR3, as DNA: TGTGCCAGCGGCCTCCCCGCCGGGGGAGGGGTTGCTGGGGCCAACGTCCTGACTTTC. Translating it yields CASGLPAGGGVAGANVLTF.

This clone was recorded a few times. Here the CDR3 DNA reads TGTGCCAGCAGTGCGACAGGGGGAGGGAACATTCAGTACTTC. Protein sequence: CASSATGGGNIQYF. The gene calls are TRBV27 and TRBJ2-4; 9 nucleotides match TRBD1. The CDR3 sequence is 14 residues long. V lost 5 bases, J lost 7 bases, and 6 bases stayed unmatched. Germline-derived CDR1 and CDR2 are MNHEY and SMNVEV (reference sequence).

This rearrangement joins TRBV6-6 to TRBJ1-4; possible D gene TRBD1, 6 bases. Germline CDR1 is MNHNY and CDR2 is SVGAGI (reference sequence). The V end lost 6 bases, the J end lost 0 bases, and 8 bases lay between the germline ends. The CDR3 has 14 residues. The CDR3 DNA reads as TGTGCCAGCAGACAGGGCGCAACTAATGAAAAACTGTTTTTT. It yields the protein CASRQGATNEKLFF.

The chain recombines TRBV18 with TRBJ1-4; possible D gene TRBD1, 5 bases. V lost 3 bases and J 8 bases, leaving 13 bases between the germline ends. The CDR3 runs 14 residues. The germline gives CDR1 KGHSH, CDR2 LQKENI. The CDR3 DNA sequence: TGTGCCAGCTCACCCGAGCAGGGAGGCGAAAAACTGTTTTTT. This codes for CASSPEQGGEKLFF.

CDR3 region: CASSETGGEQFF. In nucleotides, the CDR3 is TGTGCCAGCAGTGAAACAGGGGGCGAGCAGTTCTTC. The chain combines TRBV28 with TRBJ2-1, with 9 bases lining up with TRBD1. V shed 5 bases and J 10 bases; nucleotides not matched to a gene: 3. The CDR3 length is 12 residues. Germline V gene data show CDR1 as MDHEN and CDR2 as SYDVKM.

The V gene is TRBV20-1, the J gene TRBJ1-2; D gene unclear. Per the germline V gene, CDR1 is DFQATT and CDR2 is SNEGSKA (reference sequence). There are 11 residues in the CDR3. Trimming left V 6 bases short and J 4 bases short, with 9 bases between. The DNA for the CDR3 is TGCAGTGCCTTGGAGACCTATGGCTACACCTTC. This gives the protein CSALETYGYTF.

The J gene is TRBJ2-1, the V gene TRBV5-1; a weak D match, TRBD2 (5 bases). The ends were cut back, 7 bases at V and 4 bases at J, with 15 bases in the middle. The CDR3 totals 14 residues. Germline V gene data show CDR1 as SGHRS and CDR2 as YFSETQ. This chain's CDR3 is CASAEGLAYNEQFF. The CDR3 region has the DNA TGCGCCAGCGCAGAGGGCTTGGCATACAATGAGCAGTTCTTC. Filled out from reference TRBV5-1 and TRBJ2-1, the complete variable domain reads KAGVTQTPRYLIKTRGQQVTLSCSPISGHRSVSWYQQTPGQGLQFLFEYFSETQRNKGNFPGRFSGRQFSNSRSEMNVSTLELGDSALYLCASAEGLAYNEQFFGPGTRLTVL.

This chain uses TRBV29-1 with TRBJ1-2; 9 bases agree with TRBD1. CDR3 length equals 14 residues. Germline CDR1 and CDR2: SQVTM and ANQGSEA. J gave up 0 bases and V 6 bases, and 5 bases lay outside the gene matches. CDR3 bases: TGCAGCGTCGAGACAGGGGGAGCTAACTATGGCTACACCTTC. Protein: CSVETGGANYGYTF.

The chain combines TRBV5-1 with TRBJ1-4; the D gene is possibly TRBD1 (5 bases). Germline V lookup: CDR1 SGHRS, CDR2 YFSETQ. This CDR3 is built from 15 residues. The V gene lost 0 bases and the J gene lost 8 bases, with 14 bases spanning the gap. DNA for the CDR3: TGCGCCAGCAGCTTGGAGGGGAATTCGGGGGAAAAACTGTTTTTT. Its translation is CASSLEGNSGEKLFF.

The chain employs TRBV14 and TRBJ1-6, with 7 bases lining up with TRBD1. J gave up 10 bases and V 3 bases, and 6 bases lay outside the gene matches. The CDR3 is made up of 14 amino acids. Germline V gene sequence: CDR1 SGHDN, CDR2 FVKESK. The CDR3 protein is CASSQATGSSPLHF. DNA of the CDR3: TGTGCCAGCAGCCAGGCGACAGGGAGCTCACCCCTCCACTTT.

The chain combines TRBV4-1 with TRBJ1-2, with 8 bases identical to TRBD1. Losses at the gene ends were 4 bases for V and 5 bases for J; bases not matched to a gene: 9. CDR3 length equals 15 residues. In germline, CDR1 is MGHRA, CDR2 YSYEKL. The CDR3 region has the DNA TGCGCCAGCAGCCCGACCGAGCAGGGGGCTTATGGCTACACCTTC. Translation: CASSPTEQGAYGYTF.

The chain combines TRBV10-3 with TRBJ2-1; no clear D gene. Trimming shortened V by 4 bases and J by 0 bases, and 13 bases separated the two germline ends. Per the germline V gene, CDR1 is ENHRY and CDR2 is SYGVKD. The CDR3 spans 16 residues. CDR3 nucleotide sequence: TGTGCCATCAGTGGGCTCGGCGATAGCTCCTACAATGAGCAGTTCTTC. Translating gives CAISGLGDSSYNEQFF.

This chain connects TRBV6-5 to TRBJ2-1; no clear D. CDR1 MNHEY and CDR2 SVGAGI come from the germline V gene. Trimming left V 4 bases short and J 0 bases short, with 13 bases between. CDR3 length: 16 residues. The CDR3 protein is CASSFGPVSSYNEQFF. The CDR3 DNA reads as TGTGCCAGCAGTTTCGGGCCGGTCAGCTCCTACAATGAGCAGTTCTTC.

The genes are TRBV28 and TRBJ1-6, with a possible D match to TRBD1 (5 bases). Per the germline V gene, CDR1 is MDHEN and CDR2 is SYDVKM. The CDR3 spans 14 residues. V was shortened by 6 bases and J by 8 bases, with 14 bases between the two germline ends. In nucleotides, the CDR3 is TGTGCCAGCAGGCCGGGCCCCAGGGATTCACCCCTCCACTTT. Amino acid sequence: CASRPGPRDSPLHF.